These 13 T cell receptor beta chains share one sample of origin, sequenced in a study of cytomegalovirus exposure and HLA in healthy donors. Use of 60 Vbeta and 13 Jbeta primers characterized the PCR. TCRdb keeps only in-frame clones here, not all; method: immunoSEQ multiplex PCR. Of more than 85,000 clones in the sample, roughly 75% are singletons; the top ten hold roughly 14%. Source material: PBMCs. The receptor set was obtained from a male donor in good health and CMV-seropositive.

Remarks on this clone: Other DNA sequences in the same sample also yield this CDR3. The rearrangement links TRBV27 to TRBJ2-5, with TRBD1 identical over 11 bases. The CDR3 consists of 16 residues. Germline loops: CDR1 MNHEY, CDR2 SMNVEV (reference sequence). J was trimmed by 5 bases and V by 0 bases; bases with no gene match: 5. CDR3 loop: CASSLSRTGGKETQYF. CDR3 bases: TGTGCCAGCAGTTTATCCAGGACAGGGGGCAAGGAGACCCAGTACTTC.

The chain carries TRBV7-2 and TRBJ1-1; a possible D gene is TRBD1 (5 bases). V was pared by 5 bases and J by 1 base, with 23 bases between. Germline lookup yields CDR1 SGHTA and CDR2 FQGNSA. The CDR3 is 18 residues long. CDR3 loop: CASSPNPGGRLENTEAFF. The CDR3 DNA sequence: TGTGCCAGCAGCCCTAACCCCGGGGGAAGGCTTGAGAACACTGAAGCTTTCTTT.

Only one count was recorded for this clone. J is TRBJ1-1 and V is TRBV14; no firm D call. CDR1 and CDR2 (germline): SGHDN, FVKESK. The CDR3 consists of 16 residues. V was cut by 0 bases and J by 1 base, with 12 bases left in between. The CDR3 DNA reads as TGTGCCAGCAGCCAAGAGGTAAACAAACAGAACACTGAAGCTTTCTTT. This translates into CASSQEVNKQNTEAFF.

The DNA for the CDR3 is TGTGCCAGCAGCTTAGCGTTGCGGGGGCCCCTCTACGAGCAGTACTTC. Translated, it gives CASSLALRGPLYEQYF. V usage is TRBV7-2 and J usage is TRBJ2-7, with D maybe TRBD2 (7 bases). V lost 0 bases to trimming and J lost 3 bases, with 15 bases between them. CDR1 and CDR2 from the germline V gene are SGHTA and FQGNSA. This CDR3 region has 16 residues. Full variable domain (outside the CDR3, taken from reference TRBV7-2 and TRBJ2-7): GAGVSQSPSNKVTEKGKDVELRCDPISGHTALYWYRQSLGQGLEFLIYFQGNSAPDKSGLPSDRFSAERTGGSVSTLTIQRTQQEDSAVYLCASSLALRGPLYEQYFGPGTRLTVT.

The genes are TRBV19 and TRBJ1-5, with 9 bases matching TRBD1. Germline V lookup: CDR1 LNHDA, CDR2 SQIVND (reference sequence). The CDR3 extends over 15 amino acids. V dropped 7 bases and J dropped 4; count of bases not matched to a gene: 8. CDR3 loop: CASNRDRGGNQPQHF. Written as DNA, the CDR3 is TGTGCCAGTAACCGAGACAGGGGGGGGAATCAGCCCCAGCATTTT.

The rearrangement joins TRBV18 to TRBJ2-1; possibly TRBD2 for D (6 bases). This CDR3 is 14 amino acids long. V was pared by 1 base and J by 7 bases, with 11 bases between. CDR1 is KGHSH and CDR2 is LQKENI in the germline V gene. The CDR3 region has the DNA TGTGCCAGCTCACCACGACTAGAGGGGAATGAGCAGTTCTTC. Translated: CASSPRLEGNEQFF.

This clone was seen only a few times. This rearrangement joins TRBV30 to TRBJ1-5, with 8 bases that match TRBD1. CDR1 is GTSNPN, CDR2 SVGIG, per germline (reference sequence). The CDR3 runs to 14 residues. The V segment lost 5 bases and the J segment 1 base; nucleotides outside the gene matches: 4. The CDR3 reads CAWGQGGSNQPQHF. In DNA, the CDR3 is TGTGCCTGGGGACAGGGCGGGAGCAATCAGCCCCAGCATTTT. The variable domain in full, with the rest retrieved from reference TRBV30 and TRBJ1-5, is SQTIHQWPATLVQPVGSPLSLECTVEGTSNPNLYWYRQAAGRGLQLLFYSVGIGQISSEVPQNLSASRPQDRQFILSSKKLLLSDSGFYLCAWGQGGSNQPQHFGDGTRLSIL.

This clone came up a few times. CDR3 in DNA: TGCGCCAGCAGGTCCGGGACAGGAACTGAAAAACTGTTTTTT. Its protein is CASRSGTGTEKLFF. The chain employs TRBV5-1 and TRBJ1-4; TRBD1 matches 8 bases. The CDR3 is made up of 14 amino acids. Germline trimming cut 5 bases from V and 7 bases from J; bases unmatched to any gene: 7. Germline V lookup: CDR1 SGHRS, CDR2 YFSETQ.

The V call is TRBV13, the J call TRBJ2-5; D gene ambiguous. Per germline, CDR1 PRHDT and CDR2 FYEKMQ (reference sequence). V was clipped by 5 bases and J by 3 bases, with 13 bases between them. CDR3 size: 14 residues. The CDR3 reads CASSPPRNKETQYF. CDR3 coding DNA: TGTGCCAGCAGCCCTCCCCGAAACAAAGAGACCCAGTACTTC.

The V call is TRBV13, the J call TRBJ2-5, with TRBD2 matching 15 bases. The germline CDR1 and CDR2 sequences are PRHDT and FYEKMQ (reference sequence). V lost 5 bases to trimming and J lost 5 bases; unmatched junction nucleotides: 9. The length of the CDR3 is 17 residues. CDR3 nucleotide sequence: TGTGCCAGCAGCCTGTGGACTAGCGGGGGGGGTCGGGAGACCCAGTACTTC. Protein product: CASSLWTSGGGRETQYF. Full variable domain (missing parts from reference TRBV13 and TRBJ2-5): AAGVIQSPRHLIKEKRETATLKCYPIPRHDTVYWYQQGPGQDPQFLISFYEKMQSDKGSIPDRFSAQQFSDYHSELNMSSLELGDSALYFCASSLWTSGGGRETQYFGPGTRLLVL.

The table lists this clone with a few counts. V and J are TRBV7-9 and TRBJ1-1; D gene unclear. The germline CDR1 and CDR2 sequences are SEHNR and FQNEAQ (reference sequence). V lost 2 bases and J lost 1, with 2 bases in between. The CDR3 runs 12 residues. CDR3 sequence (DNA): TGTGCCAGCAGCTTACAGAACACTGAAGCTTTCTTT. It yields the protein CASSLQNTEAFF.

The chain employs TRBV6-1 and TRBJ2-1; possibly TRBD2 for D (6 bases). The germline CDR1 and CDR2 sequences are MNHNS and SASEGT. V was clipped by 7 bases and J by 1 base, with 14 bases between them. This CDR3 is 15 amino acids long. CDR3 sequence: CASTLTGDSYNEQFF. The CDR3 coding sequence is TGTGCCAGCACCCTAACGGGGGATTCCTACAATGAGCAGTTCTTC.

Details on this clone: One end of the junction varies from germline; a read error may be responsible. The CDR3 DNA is TGTTCCAGCAGCCCATCATACACTGAAGCTTTCTTT. This codes for CSSSPSYTEAFF. V is TRBV7-9 and J is TRBJ1-1; the D is unclear. This CDR3 has 12 amino acids. Germline assignment: CDR1 SEHNR and CDR2 FQNEAQ (reference sequence).